Presented here are 26 T cell receptor beta chains from one specimen sequenced in a study of control samples from healthy donors and cancer patients. Profiling relied on immunoSEQ multiplex PCR, and the TCRdb table lists in-frame clones only, not all of them. This table holds about 84,000 clones, roughly 84% found once. The sequenced material came from PBMCs. All receptors derive from a man aged 55-75 years with head and neck cancer.

This rearrangement joins TRBV29-1 to TRBJ2-5; 7 nucleotides agree with TRBD2. V was pared by 4 bases and J by 2 bases, with 4 bases of the junction left unmatched. Germline assignment: CDR1 SQVTM and CDR2 ANQGSEA. The CDR3 runs to 13 residues. The CDR3 reads CSVVRTSQETQYF. CDR3 nucleotide sequence: TGCAGCGTTGTCCGGACTAGTCAAGAGACCCAGTACTTC.

V usage is TRBV6-5 and J usage is TRBJ2-1, with TRBD1 identical over 10 bases. Germline loops: CDR1 MNHEY, CDR2 SVGAGI. V was clipped by 6 bases and J by 4 bases; unmatched bases: 6. CDR3 length: 15 residues. The CDR3 region has the DNA TGTGCCAGCAGAACGGACAGGGGGTTTTACAATGAGCAGTTCTTC. It codes for CASRTDRGFYNEQFF.

The V gene is TRBV27, the J gene TRBJ2-7; 9 bases map to TRBD2. CDR1 and CDR2 (germline): MNHEY, SMNVEV (reference sequence). The CDR3 consists of 17 residues. V was clipped by 4 bases and J by 2 bases; unmatched bases: 12. CDR3 nucleotide sequence: TGTGCCAGCAGTTCTGTTGGAAGACTAGCGGAGACCTACGAGCAGTACTTC. It translates to CASSSVGRLAETYEQYF.

The V and J genes are TRBV7-9 and TRBJ1-5; D is unclear. CDR1 and CDR2 (germline): SEHNR, FQNEAQ (reference sequence). Deletions cut 6 bases from V and 9 bases from J, with 15 bases between. The CDR3 runs to 13 residues. The CDR3 here is CASSPDQFLPQHF. CDR3 sequence (DNA): TGTGCCAGCAGTCCGGACCAGTTCCTGCCCCAGCATTTT.

The rearrangement joins TRBV6-1 to TRBJ2-7, with D unclear. Germline CDR1 MNHNS, CDR2 SASEGT. Trimming pared 2 bases from V and 3 bases from J, leaving 5 bases between. CDR3 length: 12 residues. The CDR3 DNA is TGTGCCAGCAGTGAACCTTACTACGAGCAGTACTTC. Protein product: CASSEPYYEQYF.

The chain carries TRBV2 and TRBJ1-1; D remains ambiguous. The V gene lost 7 bases and the J gene lost 0 bases, with 9 bases spanning the gap. The CDR3 totals 13 residues. CDR1 is SNHLY and CDR2 is FYNNEI in the germline V gene. Here the CDR3 reads CASIFQMNTEAFF. DNA for the CDR3: TGTGCCAGCATTTTCCAAATGAACACTGAAGCTTTCTTT.

This sequence joins TRBV28 and TRBJ1-2; D is uncertain. CDR1 is MDHEN, CDR2 SYDVKM, per germline. Between the trimmed V and J ends, which lost 6 bases and 4 bases, there was a span of 15 bases. The CDR3 is 14 amino acids. As DNA, the CDR3 is TGTGCCAGCAGCGTGCCTCAGGCAATCTATGGCTACACCTTC. Protein product: CASSVPQAIYGYTF.

J is TRBJ1-5 and V is TRBV5-1, with a possible D match to TRBD1 (5 bases). From germline, CDR1 is SGHRS and CDR2 YFSETQ. V was clipped by 4 bases and J by 3 bases, with 11 bases between them. CDR3 length: 14 residues. The CDR3 region is CASSPGTNNQPQHF. The CDR3 region has the DNA TGCGCCAGCAGCCCCGGGACGAACAATCAGCCCCAGCATTTT.

The chain has TRBV6-2 or TRBV6-3 and TRBJ1-5, with D unclear. The germline gives CDR1 MNHEY, CDR2 SVGEGT. V dropped 3 bases and J dropped 1 base, with 13 bases sitting between them. This CDR3 contains 16 residues. This CDR3 reads CASSYESGLSNQPQHF. CDR3 nucleotide sequence: TGTGCCAGCAGTTATGAATCGGGTTTGAGCAATCAGCCCCAGCATTTT.

The chain combines TRBV14 with TRBJ2-1, with 9 bases matching TRBD1. The germline gives CDR1 SGHDN, CDR2 FVKESK. The CDR3 consists of 15 residues. V was clipped by 4 bases and J by 2 bases; unmatched bases: 3. The CDR3 sequence is CASSLGQGAYNEQFF. The CDR3 DNA reads TGTGCCAGCAGCCTGGGACAGGGAGCCTACAATGAGCAGTTCTTC.

This chain connects TRBV10-2 to TRBJ1-5; D perhaps matches TRBD1 (5 bases). Looked up from germline, CDR1 is WSHSY and CDR2 is SAAADI. V dropped 6 bases and J dropped 6 bases, with 15 bases sitting between them. The CDR3 has 14 amino acids. CDR3 coding DNA: TGCGCCAGCAGGGGGCAGGGTGGTGGTCAGCCCCAGCATTTT. Its translation: CASRGQGGGQPQHF.

The chain employs TRBV19 and TRBJ1-6; 7 positions agree with TRBD1. Looked up from germline, CDR1 is LNHDA and CDR2 is SQIVND (reference sequence). CDR3 length: 16 amino acids. Losses at the gene ends were 2 bases for V and 7 bases for J; bases not matched to a gene: 8. CDR3 sequence: CASSIPQGGRNSPLHF. The CDR3 coding sequence is TGTGCCAGTAGTATACCGCAGGGGGGGCGGAATTCACCCCTCCACTTT.

The V gene is TRBV5-1, the J gene TRBJ2-6; the D is unclear. The germline gives CDR1 SGHRS, CDR2 YFSETQ. The CDR3 totals 16 residues. Trimming stripped 2 bases from V and 4 bases from J, with 13 bases between. This CDR3 is CASSFLNLLGANVLTF. CDR3 bases: TGCGCCAGCAGCTTCTTAAACCTTCTAGGGGCCAACGTCCTGACTTTC.

The V call is TRBV2, the J call TRBJ2-4, with D maybe TRBD1 (5 bases). CDR1 is SNHLY, CDR2 FYNNEI, per germline. This CDR3 comprises 14 residues. Trimming left V 3 bases short and J 2 bases short, with 8 bases between. CDR3 residues: CASSDRATKNIQYF. CDR3 coding DNA: TGTGCCAGCAGTGACAGGGCTACCAAAAACATTCAGTACTTC.

The chain carries TRBV10-3 and TRBJ2-7; tentatively, D is TRBD2 (5 bases). Germline V gene data show CDR1 as ENHRY and CDR2 as SYGVKD. Trimming removed 4 bases from V and 3 bases from J, with 16 bases in between. The CDR3 totals 15 residues. The CDR3 sequence: CAISVRSSRGYEQYF. As DNA, the CDR3 is TGTGCCATCAGTGTTAGGAGCTCTCGGGGCTACGAGCAGTACTTC.

The rearrangement uses TRBV5-6 and TRBJ2-1; D is perhaps TRBD2 (6 bases). The CDR3 is 16 amino acids. Germline loops: CDR1 SGHDT, CDR2 YYEEEE. The V gene lost 3 bases and the J gene lost 4 bases, with 17 bases spanning the gap. CDR3 bases: TGTGCCAGCAGCTCAACCGGGACTTTCTCGTACAATGAGCAGTTCTTC. Translated: CASSSTGTFSYNEQFF.

This sequence joins TRBV11-2 and TRBJ2-2; 10 bases match TRBD2. The germline V gene has CDR1 SGHAT and CDR2 FQNNGV. V lost 6 bases to trimming and J lost 5 bases; unmatched junction nucleotides: 6. The CDR3 length is 15 residues. In nucleotides, the CDR3 is TGTGCCAGCAGTAAAGCGGGAGGGCGGACCGGGGAGCTGTTTTTT. This sequence encodes CASSKAGGRTGELFF. Based on the CDR3 plus reference TRBV11-2 and TRBJ2-2, the full variable domain is EAGVAQSPRYKIIEKRQSVAFWCNPISGHATLYWYQQILGQGPKLLIQFQNNGVVDDSQLPKDRFSAERLKGVDSTLKIQPAKLEDSAVYLCASSKAGGRTGELFFGEGSRLTVL.

This rearrangement joins TRBV19 to TRBJ1-6; perhaps TRBD1 as D (5 bases). Germline CDR1 and CDR2: LNHDA and SQIVND (reference sequence). The CDR3 is 13 amino acids. The V and J ends lost 2 bases and 10 bases respectively, with 9 bases between them. CDR3 nucleotide sequence: TGTGCCAGTAGTATAACAGGAGACTCACCCCTCCACTTT. As protein: CASSITGDSPLHF.

The gene calls are TRBV4-2 and TRBJ2-7; 13 bases line up with TRBD2. The CDR3 is 17 residues long. V trimming: 3 bases; J trimming: 6 bases; junction bases outside the gene matches: 11. Germline V CDR1 and CDR2: LGHNA, YNFKEQ. This CDR3 is CASSHPGGLAGASEQYF. DNA of the CDR3: TGTGCCAGCAGCCATCCTGGCGGACTAGCGGGAGCTAGCGAGCAGTACTTC.

The chain is built from TRBV7-8 and TRBJ2-2, with 9 bases lining up with TRBD2. CDR3 length: 17 amino acids. From germline, CDR1 is SGHVS and CDR2 FQNEAQ. Trimming cost V 2 bases and J 4 bases; bases outside gene matches: 8. The CDR3 loop reads CASSLRGAGGSTGELFF. The CDR3 DNA reads as TGTGCCAGCAGCTTACGGGGAGCGGGAGGCAGCACCGGGGAGCTGTTTTTT.

The V gene is TRBV9, the J gene TRBJ2-3, with 10 bases lining up with TRBD2. The CDR3 has 14 amino acids. The ends lost 1 base at V and 7 bases at J; junction bases unmatched: 3. From germline, CDR1 is SGDLS and CDR2 YYNGEE. The CDR3 reads CASSVSSGSYTQYF. CDR3 in DNA: TGTGCCAGCAGCGTATCTAGCGGGAGTTATACGCAGTATTTT.

This rearrangement joins TRBV2 to TRBJ2-7; tentatively, D is TRBD1 (6 bases). Germline loops: CDR1 SNHLY, CDR2 FYNNEI. V gave up 9 bases and J gave up 7 bases, with 13 bases separating them. The CDR3 contains 11 residues. The CDR3 DNA reads TGTGCCAGTAGAGGGGGATGGGAGCAGTACTTC. It codes for CASRGGWEQYF.

This clone has a single count. The V and J genes are TRBV12-3 or TRBV12-4 and TRBJ1-1; D call uncertain. The V end was cut by 5 bases, the J end by 0 bases, with 7 bases between. The CDR3 sequence is 13 residues long. CDR3 protein: CASSTPLNTEAFF. Written as DNA, the CDR3 is TGTGCCAGCAGTACTCCTTTGAACACTGAAGCTTTCTTT.

The V gene is TRBV4-1, the J gene TRBJ2-5; 13 bases fit TRBD2. CDR3 length equals 18 residues. Looked up from germline, CDR1 is MGHRA and CDR2 is YSYEKL. The junction had 12 bases not matched to a gene; V was cut back by 3 bases and J by 5 bases. CDR3 in DNA: TGCGCCAGCAGCCACCTAGGACTAGCGGGAGATCGTTGGGAGACCCAGTACTTC. Amino acid sequence: CASSHLGLAGDRWETQYF.

As regards this clone: The sample contains more than one DNA sequence encoding this CDR3. This chain joins TRBV18 and TRBJ2-2, with a weak D call TRBD1 (5 bases). V gave up 6 bases and J gave up 6 bases, with 14 bases separating them. Germline CDR1 and CDR2: KGHSH and LQKENI. The CDR3 has 14 residues. This chain's CDR3 is CASSDQGRSGELFF. The CDR3 nucleotides are TGTGCCAGCTCCGACCAGGGTCGATCCGGGGAGCTGTTTTTT. Full variable domain (remainder filled in from reference TRBV18 and TRBJ2-2): NAGVMQNPRHLVRRRGQEARLRCSPMKGHSHVYWYRQLPEEGLKFMVYLQKENIIDESGMPKERFSAEFPKEGPSILRIQQVVRGDSAAYFCASSDQGRSGELFFGEGSRLTVL.

The chain joins TRBV5-5 to TRBJ2-7; 11 bases align to TRBD2. CDR3 length: 19 residues. Losses at the gene ends were 0 bases for V and 1 base for J; bases not matched to a gene: 12. Germline V gene sequence: CDR1 SGHKS, CDR2 YYEKEE (reference sequence). The CDR3 region has the DNA TGTGCCAGCAGCTTGGGCAGGGGACTAGCGGCTTACTTTTCCTACGAGCAGTACTTC. This codes for CASSLGRGLAAYFSYEQYF.